These T cell receptor beta chains were read from a single sample in a study of Ad26.COV2.S vaccination and SARS-CoV-2 variants. The assay was immunoSEQ multiplex PCR, and TCRdb's table has in-frame clones only and misses some. The sample has about 320,000 clones; approximately 80% are singletons. The source material was peripheral blood, sampled in a trial of Ad26.COV2.S vaccine versus placebo. These TCRs come from a person between 18 and 65 years old who received the Ad26.COV2.S COVID-19 vaccine or a placebo. CDR3s include the opening cysteine and the closing phenylalanine or tryptophan. Fields, in order: J gene, clone size, D gene, V gene, CDR3 protein, CDR3 DNA. D genes are given only for firm matches. Rows may omit the clone size; those that give it use once, few, many or a size class.

>TRBJ1-2|NA|NA|TRBV5-6
CASSSTDTYGYTF
TGTGCCAGCAGCAGTACAGATACCTATGGCTACACCTTC
>TRBJ2-1|once|NA|TRBV3-1/TRBV3-2
CASSPQDITQLNNEQFF
TGTGCCAGCAGCCCACAAGATATCACACAGCTAAACAATGAGCAGTTCTTC
>TRBJ1-2|NA|NA|TRBV5-5
CASSLTDIYGYTF
TGTGCCAGCAGCTTGACAGACATTTATGGCTACACCTTC
>TRBJ2-7|NA|TRBD1|TRBV6-5
CASSRTGAYEQYF
TGTGCCAGCAGTCGGACAGGGGCCTACGAGCAGTACTTC
>TRBJ1-5|NA|NA|TRBV6-6
CASRILSAGNQPQHF
TGTGCCAGCAGGATCCTCAGTGCGGGAAATCAGCCCCAGCATTTT
>TRBJ1-5|NA|TRBD1|TRBV6-6
CASGTDNQPQHF
TGTGCCAGCGGGACAGATAATCAGCCCCAGCATTTT
>TRBJ2-3|NA|NA|TRBV5-1
CASSLDHLGTDTQYF
TGCGCCAGCAGCTTGGACCACCTTGGGACAGATACGCAGTATTTT
>TRBJ2-2|NA|NA|TRBV30
CAWSVDRPEPFTGELFF
TGTGCCTGGAGTGTGGATCGTCCGGAACCCTTCACCGGGGAGCTGTTTTTT
>TRBJ1-2|NA|NA|TRBV29-1
CSVESFGTRENYGYTF
TGCAGCGTTGAATCATTTGGGACCCGGGAGAACTATGGCTACACCTTC
>TRBJ1-2|NA|TRBD1|TRBV29-1
CSSQSTGVGYTF
TGCAGCTCACAATCAACAGGGGTGGGCTACACCTTC
>TRBJ1-1|NA|NA|TRBV2
CASNLQGPNTEAFF
TGTGCCAGCAACCTACAGGGACCGAACACTGAAGCTTTCTTT
>TRBJ1-2|NA|NA|TRBV4-2
CASSQEARFGYTF
TGTGCCAGCAGCCAAGAAGCCAGGTTTGGCTACACCTTC
>TRBJ2-2|few|TRBD2|TRBV14
CASSWRLASGELFF
TGTGCCAGCAGCTGGAGACTAGCATCCGGGGAGCTGTTTTTT
>TRBJ1-4|NA|NA|TRBV5-5
CASSDWRGTNEKLFF
TGTGCCAGCAGCGACTGGAGGGGAACTAATGAAAAACTGTTTTTT
>TRBJ1-2|few|TRBD1|TRBV2
CASTPGTGSGYTF
TGTGCCAGCACCCCCGGGACAGGGAGTGGCTACACCTTC
>TRBJ1-6|NA|NA|TRBV3-1/TRBV3-2
CASSVGPNNSPLHF
TGTGCCAGCAGCGTCGGCCCGAATAATTCACCCCTCCACTTT
>TRBJ2-7|NA|NA|TRBV10-3
CAISGQSREQYF
TGTGCCATCAGTGGGCAGAGTCGCGAGCAGTACTTC
>TRBJ1-6|few|NA|TRBV2
CASSLGGSYNSPLHF
TGTGCCAGCAGTCTAGGGGGCTCCTATAATTCACCCCTCCACTTT
>TRBJ1-2|NA|TRBD1|TRBV7-2
CASSRSTGAYGYTF
TGTGCCAGCAGCCGCTCGACAGGGGCCTATGGCTACACCTTC
>TRBJ2-3|NA|NA|TRBV2
CASKRDTNTDTQYF
TGTGCCAGCAAACGGGACACAAACACAGATACGCAGTATTTT
>TRBJ2-1|NA|TRBD2|TRBV10-3
CAISSSGGSSYNEQFF
TGTGCCATCAGTTCTAGCGGGGGGAGCTCCTACAATGAGCAGTTCTTC
>TRBJ2-7|NA|TRBD1|TRBV5-5
CASSRGQGTYEQYF
TGTGCCAGCAGTAGGGGACAGGGGACCTACGAGCAGTACTTC
>TRBJ2-2|NA|NA|TRBV5-1
CASSLAPTGLGELFF
TGCGCCAGCAGCTTGGCACCGACAGGTTTGGGGGAGCTGTTTTTT
>TRBJ1-6|few|TRBD1|TRBV5-4
CASSLDRGYSPLHF
TGTGCCAGCAGCTTGGACAGGGGGTACTCACCCCTCCACTTT
>TRBJ2-3|NA|NA|TRBV5-4
CASSFRETDTQYF
TGTGCCAGCAGCTTCCGGGAAACAGATACGCAGTATTTT
>TRBJ1-5|NA|NA|TRBV19
CASSPRESQPQHF
TGTGCCAGTAGCCCCAGGGAAAGTCAGCCCCAGCATTTT
>TRBJ1-5|NA|NA|TRBV19
CASSIGSGGDQPQHF
TGTGCCAGTAGTATAGGGTCGGGAGGGGATCAGCCCCAGCATTTT
>TRBJ2-2|NA|TRBD2|TRBV19
CASSSSGGLGELFF
TGTGCCAGTAGTTCCAGCGGGGGACTCGGGGAGCTGTTTTTT
>TRBJ1-3|NA|NA|TRBV5-1
CASSLAGSTSGNTIYF
TGCGCCAGCAGCTTGGCCGGGTCGACTTCTGGAAACACCATATATTTT
>TRBJ1-5|NA|NA|TRBV4-2
CASSQVNGGTGLGQQPQHF
TGTGCCAGCAGCCAAGTTAATGGTGGCACGGGCCTCGGACAGCAGCCCCAGCATTTT
>TRBJ2-2|once|NA|TRBV5-1
CASSLDGTSSEELFF
TGCGCCAGCAGCTTGGATGGGACCTCCTCCGAGGAGCTGTTTTTT
>TRBJ2-7|NA|TRBD1|TRBV18
CASSRQGREYEQYF
TGTGCCAGCTCACGACAGGGTAGGGAGTACGAGCAGTACTTC
>TRBJ2-3|NA|NA|TRBV3-1/TRBV3-2
CASSQDTGVQYF
TGTGCCAGCAGCCAAGATACGGGTGTTCAGTATTTT
>TRBJ2-7|NA|NA|TRBV28
CASRAAGGSYEQYF
TGTGCCAGCAGAGCGGCAGGGGGGTCCTACGAGCAGTACTTC
>TRBJ2-1|NA|NA|TRBV5-4
CASSLGRQASNEQFF
TGTGCCAGCAGCTTGGGTAGGCAAGCATCCAATGAGCAGTTCTTC
>TRBJ2-7|NA|NA|TRBV2
CASMRRTRLSYEQYF
TGTGCCAGCATGAGAAGGACCCGCCTCTCCTACGAGCAGTACTTC
>TRBJ2-1|NA|TRBD1|TRBV28
CASSYFTGTGYNEQFF
TGTGCCAGCAGTTACTTCACCGGGACAGGGTACAATGAGCAGTTCTTC
>TRBJ2-5|NA|NA|TRBV5-4
CASSSSAGAHQETQYF
TGTGCCAGCAGCTCCTCTGCGGGGGCCCACCAAGAGACCCAGTACTTC
>TRBJ1-2|NA|NA|TRBV2
CASSEALQGGNTF
TGTGCCAGCAGTGAAGCGCTTCAGGGAGGCAACACCTTC
>TRBJ1-1|once|TRBD1|TRBV6-5
CATRDRNTEAFF
TGTGCCACCCGGGACAGGAACACTGAAGCTTTCTTT
>TRBJ2-1|NA|TRBD1|TRBV27
CASSRTGGSGEQFF
TGTGCCAGCAGCCGAACAGGGGGATCAGGAGAGCAGTTCTTC
>TRBJ1-2|NA|NA|TRBV9
CASTSVKERVKGYTF
TGTGCCAGCACCAGCGTAAAAGAGAGGGTCAAAGGCTACACCTTC